Below, one T cell receptor beta chain is given with its context. The assay was run at deep level. Replicate sorted-subset PCRs were loaded with around 210 ng DNA, approximately 31,000 T cell genomes. Repertoires were generated with immunoSEQ multiplex PCR, while TCRdb's copy carries only in-frame clones and drops some. The table lists about 2.3 million clones, approximately 90% of them singletons. The data stem from a study of shared clonotypes between healthy human individuals. Germline V gives CDR1 WNHNN, CDR2 SYGVQD (reference sequence). CDR3 length: 14 amino acids. Germline trimming cut 5 bases from V and 2 bases from J; bases unmatched to any gene: 5.

The origin of this receptor is a young man in good health. Some clones in this sample may be carry-over from other donors' samples. The chain links TRBV10-1 to TRBJ2-7, with 8 bases fitting TRBD2. The sequenced material came from naive CD4+ T cells from PBMCs. The subset: CD45RA+ positively selected. The CDR3 region has the DNA TGCGCCAGCAGTCGGGGACTAGTTACCTACGAGCAGTACTTC. Translating it yields CASSRGLVTYEQYF.